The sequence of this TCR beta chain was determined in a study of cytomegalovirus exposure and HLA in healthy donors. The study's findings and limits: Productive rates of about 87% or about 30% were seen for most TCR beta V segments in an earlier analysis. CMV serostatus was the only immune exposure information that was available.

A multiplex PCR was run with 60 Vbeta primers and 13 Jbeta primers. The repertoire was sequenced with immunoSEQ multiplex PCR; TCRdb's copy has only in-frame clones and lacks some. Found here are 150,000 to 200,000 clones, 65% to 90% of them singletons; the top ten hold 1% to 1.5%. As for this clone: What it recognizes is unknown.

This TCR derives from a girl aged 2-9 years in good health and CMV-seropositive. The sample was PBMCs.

The CDR3, as DNA: TGTCTTACAGGGGGGACCTACGAGCAGTACTTC. Its translation is CLTGGTYEQYF. The chain recombines TRBV28 with TRBJ2-7; 8 bases map to TRBD1. CDR3 length: 11 residues. Germline CDR1 reads MDHEN; CDR2 reads SYDVKM.